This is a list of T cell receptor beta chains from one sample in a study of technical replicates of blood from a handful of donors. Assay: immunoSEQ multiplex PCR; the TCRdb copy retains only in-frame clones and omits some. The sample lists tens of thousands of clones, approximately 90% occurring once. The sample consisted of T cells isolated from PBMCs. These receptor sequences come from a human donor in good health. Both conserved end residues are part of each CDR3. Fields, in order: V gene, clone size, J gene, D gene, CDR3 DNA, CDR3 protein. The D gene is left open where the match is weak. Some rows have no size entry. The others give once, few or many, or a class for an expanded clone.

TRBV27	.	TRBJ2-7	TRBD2	TGTGCCAGCAGTTGGGGACTAGACAACTACGAGCAGTACTTC	CASSWGLDNYEQYF
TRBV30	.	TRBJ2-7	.	TGTGCCTGGAGTGTCGCTCATAGCTCCTACGAGCAGTACTTC	CAWSVAHSSYEQYF
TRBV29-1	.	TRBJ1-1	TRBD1	TGCAGCGCCAGCTGGACAGGGGCCTCTGAAGCTTTCTTT	CSASWTGASEAFF
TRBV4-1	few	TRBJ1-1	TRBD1	TGCGCCAGCAGCCAAGGACCAGGGGGCTTTACTGAAGCTTTCTTT	CASSQGPGGFTEAFF
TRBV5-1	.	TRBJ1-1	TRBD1	TGCGCCAGCAGCCAAAAACAGGGGGTGAACACTGAAGCTTTCTTT	CASSQKQGVNTEAFF
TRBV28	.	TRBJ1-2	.	TGTGCCAGCAGTTTAGGGGGCGCTAACTATGGCTACACCTTC	CASSLGGANYGYTF
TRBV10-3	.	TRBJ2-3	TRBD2	TGTGCCATCAGCCTGTTGGGCGGGGGAGATACGCAGTATTTT	CAISLLGGGDTQYF
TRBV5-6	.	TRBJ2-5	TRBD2	TGTGCCAGCAGCCTTATCCGGGACTACCCCATACTCACGGAGACCCAGTACTTC	CASSLIRDYPILTETQYF
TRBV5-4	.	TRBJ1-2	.	TGTGCCAGCAGCCCACAAACAACACAGAACTATGGCTACACCTTC	CASSPQTTQNYGYTF
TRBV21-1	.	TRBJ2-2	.	TGTGCCACCAGCAGTGACAGGGAGCTGTTTTTT	CATSSDRELFF
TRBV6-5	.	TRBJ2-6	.	TGTGCCAGCAGTTCTGCAGGGGCCTCTGGGGCCAACGTCCTGACTTTC	CASSSAGASGANVLTF
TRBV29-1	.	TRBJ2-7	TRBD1	TGCAGCGTTGTTGGACAGGGGGGCTACGAGCAGTACTTC	CSVVGQGGYEQYF
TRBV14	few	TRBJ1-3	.	TGTGCCAGCAGCGCTACCTTCTCTGGAAACACCATATATTTT	CASSATFSGNTIYF
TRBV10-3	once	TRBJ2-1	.	TGTGCCATCAGTGATTACTATGGGAGATACAATGAGCAGTTCTTC	CAISDYYGRYNEQFF
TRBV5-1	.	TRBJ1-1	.	TGCGCCAGCAGCTGGGGGGTCGGGGTCAGAGGCACTGAAGCTTTCTTT	CASSWGVGVRGTEAFF
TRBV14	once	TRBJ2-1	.	TGTGCCAGCAGCGACCTCTTCGGGACTTACAATGAGCAGTTCTTC	CASSDLFGTYNEQFF
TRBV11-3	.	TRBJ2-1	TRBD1	TGTGCCAGCAGCAAAGGGTCAGGGGGAGACAATGAGCAGTTCTTC	CASSKGSGGDNEQFF
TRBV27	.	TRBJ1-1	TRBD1	TGTGCCAGCAGTTACCGGACAGGGGGTCATTCCAGAAAAAAAGCTTTCTTT	CASSYRTGGHSRKKAFF
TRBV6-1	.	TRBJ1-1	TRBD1	TGTGCCAGCAGGGACAGGGGACAGGACACTGAAGCTTTCTTT	CASRDRGQDTEAFF
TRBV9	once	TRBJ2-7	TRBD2	TGTGCCAGCAGCGCCTTTAGCGGGAGCTCCTACGAGCAGTACTTC	CASSAFSGSSYEQYF
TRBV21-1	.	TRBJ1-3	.	TGTGCCAGCAGCAAGAGGAAAGCAGGGCTTTCCCTCCCCGGAAACACCATATATTTT	CASSKRKAGLSLPGNTIYF
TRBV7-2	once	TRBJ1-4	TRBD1	TGTGCCAGCAGGGGAGGGACAGGGGACAAACTGTTTTTT	CASRGGTGDKLFF
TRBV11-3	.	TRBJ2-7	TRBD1	TGTGCCAGCAGCCCCGGGACAGCCTACGAGCAGTACTTC	CASSPGTAYEQYF
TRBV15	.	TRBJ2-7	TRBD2	TGTGCCACCAGCGCTCGGGACTACTCCTACGAGCAGTACTTC	CATSARDYSYEQYF
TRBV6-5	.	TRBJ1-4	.	TGTGCCAGCAGTTACTCCGGCGGGGTTTCAGAAGAAAAACTGTTTTTT	CASSYSGGVSEEKLFF
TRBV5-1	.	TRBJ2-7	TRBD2	TGCGCCAGCAGCCCTCGACTAGCGGCCGGGGCGTCCTACGAGCAGTACTTC	CASSPRLAAGASYEQYF
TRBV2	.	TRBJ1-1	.	TGTGCCAGCAGTTACGCGGGGAGTAGGGAAACTGAAGCTTTCTTT	CASSYAGSRETEAFF
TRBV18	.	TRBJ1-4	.	TGTGCCAGCACGAGGACAGACCCAGATGAAAAACTGTTTTTT	CASTRTDPDEKLFF
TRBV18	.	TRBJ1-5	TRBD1	TGTGCCAGCTCGCGGGACAGGGGGCTGGGTCAGCCCCAGCATTTT	CASSRDRGLGQPQHF
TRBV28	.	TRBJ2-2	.	TGTGCCAGCAGTCGCCCGGGTCCTTTTGACACCGGGGAGCTGTTTTTT	CASSRPGPFDTGELFF
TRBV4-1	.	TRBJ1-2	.	TGCGCCAGCAGCCAAGATGAGGTCCCTAACTATGGCTACACCTTC	CASSQDEVPNYGYTF
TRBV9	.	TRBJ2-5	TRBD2	TGTGCCAGCAGCGTAACCGGACTAGCGGGAGGAGAGACCCAGTACTTC	CASSVTGLAGGETQYF
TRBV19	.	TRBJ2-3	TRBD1	TGTGCCAGTAGTATAGAGGACAGGGATTTTCCAGATACGCAGTATTTT	CASSIEDRDFPDTQYF
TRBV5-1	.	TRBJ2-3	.	TGCGCCAGCACCCTAACCCTAGGGGGGAGGGAAGATACGCAGTATTTT	CASTLTLGGREDTQYF
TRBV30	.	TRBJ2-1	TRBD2	TGTGCCTGGGGGAGGGCCGAGCAGTTCTTC	CAWGRAEQFF
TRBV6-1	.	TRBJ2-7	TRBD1	TGTGCCAGGGTGACAGGGGCCTACGAGCAGTACTTC	CARVTGAYEQYF
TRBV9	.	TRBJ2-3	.	TGTGCCAGCAGCGTACTACTCCTCACAGATACGCAGTATTTT	CASSVLLLTDTQYF
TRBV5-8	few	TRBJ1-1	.	TGTGCCAGCATCAGACGGACTTACACTGAAGCTTTCTTT	CASIRRTYTEAFF
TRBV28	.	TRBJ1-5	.	TGTGCCAGCAGTTTTTCCTCTAGCAATCAGCCCCAGCATTTT	CASSFSSSNQPQHF
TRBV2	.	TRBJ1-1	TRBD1	TGTGCCAGCAGTCGAGACAGGGCCCAAGGTCGAGCTTTCTTT	CASSRDRAQGRAFF
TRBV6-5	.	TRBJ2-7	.	TGTGCCAGCAGTCGGTCCGGGGGCTACGAGCAGTACTTC	CASSRSGGYEQYF
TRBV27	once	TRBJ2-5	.	.	CASSLGTGGPGETQYF
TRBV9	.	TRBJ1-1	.	TGTGCCAGCAGCGTAGGCGGGGGTACAGTTGAAGCTTTCTTT	CASSVGGGTVEAFF
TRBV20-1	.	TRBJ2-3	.	TGCAGTGCTTTGACAGGAGATACGCAGTATTTT	CSALTGDTQYF
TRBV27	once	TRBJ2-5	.	TGTGCCAGCAGTTTTAACAGGGTGGGAGAGACCCAGTACTTC	CASSFNRVGETQYF
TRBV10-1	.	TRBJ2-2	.	TGCGCCAGCAGTGACAGTTCGAACACCGGGGAGCTGTTTTTT	CASSDSSNTGELFF
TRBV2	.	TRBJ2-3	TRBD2	TGTGCCAGCAGTGCTCCCCTAGCGGGGTCCTCGGGGACAGATACGCAGTATTTT	CASSAPLAGSSGTDTQYF
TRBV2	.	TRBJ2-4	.	TGTGCCAGCAACAGAGAGGGTCGCAGCATTCAGTACTTC	CASNREGRSIQYF
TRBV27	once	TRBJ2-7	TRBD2	TGTGCCAGCAGTTTATTGGCGGGAGGGGACTACGAGCAGTACTTC	CASSLLAGGDYEQYF